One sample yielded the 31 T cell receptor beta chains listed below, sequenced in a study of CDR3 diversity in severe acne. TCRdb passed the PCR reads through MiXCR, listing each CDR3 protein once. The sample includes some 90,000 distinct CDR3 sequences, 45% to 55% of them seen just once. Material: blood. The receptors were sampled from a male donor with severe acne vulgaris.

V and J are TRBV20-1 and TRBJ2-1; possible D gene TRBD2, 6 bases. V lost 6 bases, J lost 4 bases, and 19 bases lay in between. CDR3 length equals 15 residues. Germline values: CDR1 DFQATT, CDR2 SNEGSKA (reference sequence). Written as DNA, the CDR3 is TGCAGTGCCTCAGGATTTGCGGGGTATTACAATGAGCAGTTCTTC. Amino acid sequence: CSASGFAGYYNEQFF.

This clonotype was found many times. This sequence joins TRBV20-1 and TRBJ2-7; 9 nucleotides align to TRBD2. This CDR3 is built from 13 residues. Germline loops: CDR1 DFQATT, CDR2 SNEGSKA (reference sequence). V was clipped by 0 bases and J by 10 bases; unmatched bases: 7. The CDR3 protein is CSARDPSGTEQYV. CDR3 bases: TGCAGTGCTAGAGATCCTAGCGGGACGGAACAGTACGTC.

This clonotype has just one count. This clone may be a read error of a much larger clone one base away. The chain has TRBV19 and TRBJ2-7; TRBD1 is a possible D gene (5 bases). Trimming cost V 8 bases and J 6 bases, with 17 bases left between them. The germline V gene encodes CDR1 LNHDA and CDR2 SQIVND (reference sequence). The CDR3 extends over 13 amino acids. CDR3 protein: CASSSTGNGEQYF. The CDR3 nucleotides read TGTGCCAGTTCGAGTACAGGCAATGGCGAGCAGTACTTC. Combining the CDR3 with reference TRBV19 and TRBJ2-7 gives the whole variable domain DGGITQSPKYLFRKEGQNVTLSCEQNLNHDAMYWYRQDPGQGLRLIYYSQIVNDFQKGDIAEGYSVSREKKESFPLTVTSAQKNPTAFYLCASSSTGNGEQYFGPGTRLTVT.

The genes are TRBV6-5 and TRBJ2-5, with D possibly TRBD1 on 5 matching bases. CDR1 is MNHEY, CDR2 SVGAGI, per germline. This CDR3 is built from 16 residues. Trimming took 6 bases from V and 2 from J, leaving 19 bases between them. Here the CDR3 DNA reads TGTGCCAGCAGCCAGCAGGGTGGTTTAGGACAAGAGACCCAGTACTTC. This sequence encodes CASSQQGGLGQETQYF.

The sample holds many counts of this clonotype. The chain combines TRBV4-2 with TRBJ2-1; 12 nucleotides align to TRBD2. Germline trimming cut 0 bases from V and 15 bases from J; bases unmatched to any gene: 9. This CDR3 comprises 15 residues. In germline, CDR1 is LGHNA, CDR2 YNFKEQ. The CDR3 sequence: CASSQDQLAGGRVFF. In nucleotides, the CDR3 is TGTGCCAGCAGCCAAGATCAGCTAGCGGGAGGGCGGGTGTTCTTC.

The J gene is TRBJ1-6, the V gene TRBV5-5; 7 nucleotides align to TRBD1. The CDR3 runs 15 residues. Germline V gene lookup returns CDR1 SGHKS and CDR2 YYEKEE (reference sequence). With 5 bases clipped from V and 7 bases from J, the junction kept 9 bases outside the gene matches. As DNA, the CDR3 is TGTGCCAGCAGGCTCCAGAGGACAGGCAATTCACCCCTCCACTTT. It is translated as CASRLQRTGNSPLHF.

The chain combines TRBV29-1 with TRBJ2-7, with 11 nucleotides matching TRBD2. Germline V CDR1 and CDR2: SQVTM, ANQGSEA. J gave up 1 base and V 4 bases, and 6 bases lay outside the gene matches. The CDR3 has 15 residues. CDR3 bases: TGCAGCGTTGGAGGGGGGACTAGCGGATCCTACGAGCAGTACTTC. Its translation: CSVGGGTSGSYEQYF.

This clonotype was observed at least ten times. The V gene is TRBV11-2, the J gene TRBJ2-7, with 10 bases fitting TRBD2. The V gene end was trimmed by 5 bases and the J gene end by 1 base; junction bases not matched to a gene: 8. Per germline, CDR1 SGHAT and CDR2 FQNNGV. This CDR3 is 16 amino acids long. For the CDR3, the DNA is TGTGCCAGCAGCACTATAGAAGCGGGAGGGTCCTACGAGCAGTACTTC. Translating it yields CASSTIEAGGSYEQYF.

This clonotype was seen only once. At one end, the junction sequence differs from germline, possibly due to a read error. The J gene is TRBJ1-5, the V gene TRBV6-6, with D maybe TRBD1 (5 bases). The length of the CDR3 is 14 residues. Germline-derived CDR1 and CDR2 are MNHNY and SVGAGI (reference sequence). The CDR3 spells CASRRGDSNQPQHF. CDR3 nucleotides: TGCGCCAGCAGGCGGGGGGATAGCAATCAGCCCCAGCATTTT.

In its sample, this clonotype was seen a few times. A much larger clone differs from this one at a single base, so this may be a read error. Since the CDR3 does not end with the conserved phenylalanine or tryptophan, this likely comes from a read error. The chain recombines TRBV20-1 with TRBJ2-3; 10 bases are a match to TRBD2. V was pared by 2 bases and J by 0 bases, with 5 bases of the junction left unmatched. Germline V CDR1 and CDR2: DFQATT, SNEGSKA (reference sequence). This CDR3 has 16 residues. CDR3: CSARYSGRASTDTQYS. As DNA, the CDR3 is TGCAGTGCTAGATACAGCGGGAGGGCGAGCACAGATACGCAGTATTCT.

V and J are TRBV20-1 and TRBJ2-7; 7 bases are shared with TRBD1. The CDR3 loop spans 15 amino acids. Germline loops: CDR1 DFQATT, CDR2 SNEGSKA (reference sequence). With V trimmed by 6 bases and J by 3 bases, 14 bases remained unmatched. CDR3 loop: CSASSESRDSYEQYF. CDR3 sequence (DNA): TGCAGTGCCAGCAGTGAATCCCGGGACAGCTACGAGCAGTACTTC.

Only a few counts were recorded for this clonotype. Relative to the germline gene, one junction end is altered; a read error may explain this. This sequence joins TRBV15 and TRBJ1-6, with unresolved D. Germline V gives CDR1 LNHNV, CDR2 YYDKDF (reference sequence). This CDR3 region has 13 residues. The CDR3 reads CATSGERDSPLHF. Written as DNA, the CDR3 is TGTGCCACCAGCGGAGAAAGGGATTCACCCCTCCACTTT. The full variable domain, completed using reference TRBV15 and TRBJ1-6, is DAMVIQNPRYQVTQFGKPVTLSCSQTLNHNVMYWYQQKSSQAPKLLFHYYDKDFNNEADTPDNFQSRRPNTSFCFLDIRSPGLGDTAMYLCATSGERDSPLHFGNGTRLTVT.

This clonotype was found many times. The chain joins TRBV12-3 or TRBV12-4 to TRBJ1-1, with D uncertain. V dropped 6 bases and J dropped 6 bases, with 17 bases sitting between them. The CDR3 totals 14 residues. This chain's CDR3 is CASSSWRAGAEAFF. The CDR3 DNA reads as TGTGCCAGCAGCTCCTGGAGAGCAGGAGCTGAAGCTTTCTTT.

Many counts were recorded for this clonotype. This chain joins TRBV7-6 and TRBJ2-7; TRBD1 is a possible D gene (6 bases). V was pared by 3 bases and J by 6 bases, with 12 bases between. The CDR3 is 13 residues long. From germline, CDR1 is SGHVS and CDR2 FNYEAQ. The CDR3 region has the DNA TGTGCCAGCAGCTTGAGTCAGGGGTTCGAGCAGTACTTC. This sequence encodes CASSLSQGFEQYF.

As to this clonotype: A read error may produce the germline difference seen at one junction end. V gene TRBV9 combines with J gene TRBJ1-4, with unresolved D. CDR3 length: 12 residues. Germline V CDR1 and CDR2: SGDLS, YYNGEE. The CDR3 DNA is TGTGCCGGCAGCGTTCAAGGTCGGGAACTGTTTTTT. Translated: CAGSVQGRELFF.

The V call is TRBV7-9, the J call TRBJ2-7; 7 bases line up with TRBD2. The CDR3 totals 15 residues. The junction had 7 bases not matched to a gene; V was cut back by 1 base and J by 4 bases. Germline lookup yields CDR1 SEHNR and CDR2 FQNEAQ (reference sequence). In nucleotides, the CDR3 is TGTGCCAGCAGCTTAGAGGCTAGCGGACTTTACGAGCAGTACTTC. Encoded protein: CASSLEASGLYEQYF.

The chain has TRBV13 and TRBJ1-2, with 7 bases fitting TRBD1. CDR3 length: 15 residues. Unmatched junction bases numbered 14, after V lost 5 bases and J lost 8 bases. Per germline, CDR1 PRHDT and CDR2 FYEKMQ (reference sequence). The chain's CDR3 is CASSLTEEGAEGYTF. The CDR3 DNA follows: TGTGCCAGCAGCCTGACCGAAGAGGGGGCCGAAGGCTACACCTTC. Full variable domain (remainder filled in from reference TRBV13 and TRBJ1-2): AAGVIQSPRHLIKEKRETATLKCYPIPRHDTVYWYQQGPGQDPQFLISFYEKMQSDKGSIPDRFSAQQFSDYHSELNMSSLELGDSALYFCASSLTEEGAEGYTFGSGTRLTVV.

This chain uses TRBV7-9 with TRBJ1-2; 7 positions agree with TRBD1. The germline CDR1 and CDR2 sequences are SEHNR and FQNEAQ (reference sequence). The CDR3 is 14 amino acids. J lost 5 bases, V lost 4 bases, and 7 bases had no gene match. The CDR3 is CASSSIPTGYGYTF. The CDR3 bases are TGTGCCAGCAGCTCGATACCGACAGGGTATGGCTACACCTTC.

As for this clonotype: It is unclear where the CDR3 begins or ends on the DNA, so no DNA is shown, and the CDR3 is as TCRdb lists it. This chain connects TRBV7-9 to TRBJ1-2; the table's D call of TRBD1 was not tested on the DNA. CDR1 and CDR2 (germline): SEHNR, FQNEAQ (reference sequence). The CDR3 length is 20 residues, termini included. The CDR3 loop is CASSFYICSARQDRSYGYTF.

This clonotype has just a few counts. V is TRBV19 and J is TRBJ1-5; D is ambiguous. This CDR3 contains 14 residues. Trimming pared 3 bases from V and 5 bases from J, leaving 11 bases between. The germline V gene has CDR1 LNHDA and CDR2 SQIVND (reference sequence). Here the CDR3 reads CASSIMGLDQPQHF. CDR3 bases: TGTGCCAGTAGTATTATGGGGTTGGATCAGCCCCAGCATTTT.

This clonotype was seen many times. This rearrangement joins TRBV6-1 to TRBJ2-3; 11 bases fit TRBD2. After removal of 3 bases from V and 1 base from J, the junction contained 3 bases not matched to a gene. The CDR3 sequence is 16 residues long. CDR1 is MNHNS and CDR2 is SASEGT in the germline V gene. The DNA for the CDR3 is TGTGCCAGCAGTGACCTAGCGGGAGGTCGCACAGATACGCAGTATTTT. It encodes CASSDLAGGRTDTQYF.

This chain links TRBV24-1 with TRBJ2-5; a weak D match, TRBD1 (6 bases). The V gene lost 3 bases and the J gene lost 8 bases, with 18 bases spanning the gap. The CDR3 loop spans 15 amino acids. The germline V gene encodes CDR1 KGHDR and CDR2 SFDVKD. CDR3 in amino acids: CATSDPRQVGDTQYF. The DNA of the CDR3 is TGTGCCACCAGTGATCCTCGACAGGTGGGAGATACCCAGTACTTC.

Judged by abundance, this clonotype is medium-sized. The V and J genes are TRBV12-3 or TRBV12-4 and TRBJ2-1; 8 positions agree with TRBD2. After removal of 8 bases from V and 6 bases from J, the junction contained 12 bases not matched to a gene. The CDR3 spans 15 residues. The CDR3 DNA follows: TGTGCCAGCGGGGGGAGCGGGAGAGGTCTCAATGAGCAGTTCTTC. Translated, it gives CASGGSGRGLNEQFF.

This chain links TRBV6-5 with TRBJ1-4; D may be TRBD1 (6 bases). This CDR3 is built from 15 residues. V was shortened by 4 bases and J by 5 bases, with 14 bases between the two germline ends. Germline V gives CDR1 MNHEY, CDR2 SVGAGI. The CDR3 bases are TGTGCCAGCAGTTTGCTGGGGGGCGGGAATGAAAAACTGTTTTTT. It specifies CASSLLGGGNEKLFF.

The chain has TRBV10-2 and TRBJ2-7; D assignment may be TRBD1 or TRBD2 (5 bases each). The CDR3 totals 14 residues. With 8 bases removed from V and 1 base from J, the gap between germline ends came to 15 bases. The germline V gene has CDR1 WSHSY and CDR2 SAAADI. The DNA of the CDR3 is TGCGCCAGCGGTAGCGACAGACTTTCCTACGAGCAGTACTTC. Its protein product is CASGSDRLSYEQYF.

In DNA, the CDR3 is TGTGCCAGCAGTGCTAGCGGGGGGCCAGATACGCAGTATTTT. Encoded protein: CASSASGGPDTQYF. The chain couples TRBV2 to TRBJ2-3; 11 bases are shared with TRBD2. Trimming took 4 bases from V and 4 from J; bases not matched to a gene: 1. This CDR3 contains 14 residues. Germline-derived CDR1 and CDR2 are SNHLY and FYNNEI.

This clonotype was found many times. DNA of the CDR3: TGTGCCAGCAGTTCCCAGACAGGGTACTCCTACAATGAGCAGTTCTTC. This encodes CASSSQTGYSYNEQFF. The V and J genes are TRBV27 and TRBJ2-1, with 7 positions matching TRBD1. V was pared by 4 bases and J by 0 bases, with 6 bases of the junction left unmatched. The CDR3 sequence is 16 residues long. Looked up from germline, CDR1 is MNHEY and CDR2 is SMNVEV (reference sequence).

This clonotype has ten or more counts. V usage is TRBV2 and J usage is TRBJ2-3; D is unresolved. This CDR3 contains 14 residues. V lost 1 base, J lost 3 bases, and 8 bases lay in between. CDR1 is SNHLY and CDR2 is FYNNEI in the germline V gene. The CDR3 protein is CASSEGHGTDTQYF. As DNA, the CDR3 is TGTGCCAGCAGTGAAGGACACGGAACAGATACGCAGTATTTT.

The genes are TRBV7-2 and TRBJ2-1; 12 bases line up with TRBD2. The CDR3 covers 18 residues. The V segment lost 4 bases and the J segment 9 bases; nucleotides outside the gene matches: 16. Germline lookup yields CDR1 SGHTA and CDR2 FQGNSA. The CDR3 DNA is TGTGCCAGCAGCTCAAGACTAGCGGGAGTCGGGGACCTTAGTGAGCAGTTCTTC. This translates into CASSSRLAGVGDLSEQFF.

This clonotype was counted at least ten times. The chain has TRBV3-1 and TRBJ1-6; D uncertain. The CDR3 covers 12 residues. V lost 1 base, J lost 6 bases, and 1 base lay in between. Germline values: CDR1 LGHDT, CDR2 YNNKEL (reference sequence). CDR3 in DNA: TGTGCCAGCAGCCAAGCTAATTCACCCCTCCACTTT. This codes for CASSQANSPLHF.

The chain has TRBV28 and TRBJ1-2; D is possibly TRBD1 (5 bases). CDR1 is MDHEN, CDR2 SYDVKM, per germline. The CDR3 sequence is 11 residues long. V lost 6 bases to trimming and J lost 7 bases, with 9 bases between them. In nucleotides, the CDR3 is TGTGCCAGCAGCCTCGACAGTGGCTACACCTTC. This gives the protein CASSLDSGYTF.